The 15 T cell receptor beta chains in this list originate from one sample, sequenced in a study of breast tumors, draining lymph nodes, adjacent tissues. Samples came from axillary lymph nodes draining the breast cancer. TCRdb used MiXCR to reprocess the multiplex PCR reads, holding one entry per CDR3 protein. The sample holds 200,000 to 250,000 distinct CDR3 sequences, approximately 31% seen once. The sequenced sample consisted of axillary lymph node tissue. The receptors were gathered from a female donor with breast cancer. Some clones in this sample may be carry-over from other donors' samples.

The rearrangement joins TRBV11-2 to TRBJ2-3; 10 bases fit TRBD2. This CDR3 has 16 residues. Germline V lookup: CDR1 SGHAT, CDR2 FQNNGV. V was clipped by 4 bases and J by 11 bases; unmatched bases: 15. The CDR3 is CASSWGASGRMEEQYF. DNA for the CDR3: TGTGCCAGCAGCTGGGGGGCTAGCGGGAGAATGGAAGAGCAGTATTTT.

The genes are TRBV7-2 and TRBJ2-1; either TRBD1 or TRBD2 may supply D (5 bases each). V was trimmed by 4 bases and J by 0 bases, leaving 7 bases between them. Germline CDR1 SGHTA, CDR2 FQGNSA. CDR3 length: 14 amino acids. The CDR3 coding sequence is TGTGCCAGCAGCTCTGGGACCTCCTACAATGAGCAGTTCTTC. This gives the protein CASSSGTSYNEQFF. The variable domain in full, with the rest retrieved from reference TRBV7-2 and TRBJ2-1, is GAGVSQSPSNKVTEKGKDVELRCDPISGHTALYWYRQSLGQGLEFLIYFQGNSAPDKSGLPSDRFSAERTGGSVSTLTIQRTQQEDSAVYLCASSSGTSYNEQFFGPGTRLTVL.

This clonotype was seen ten or more times. The chain's CDR3 is CASSYPKGIPNEKLFF. DNA for the CDR3: TGTGCCAGCAGTTACCCCAAGGGGATACCTAATGAAAAACTGTTTTTT. V and J are TRBV6-6 and TRBJ1-4, with D possibly being TRBD1 (5 bases). The CDR3 loop spans 16 amino acids. Germline CDR1 reads MNHNY; CDR2 reads SVGAGI (reference sequence). V was trimmed by 2 bases and J by 3 bases, leaving 13 bases between them.

For this clonotype: A junction end diverges from the germline sequence, so it may reflect a read error. The V gene is TRBV6-2 or TRBV6-3, the J gene TRBJ1-6; D is unclear. Germline V gene lookup returns CDR1 MNHEY and CDR2 SVGEGT. CDR3 length equals 15 residues. CDR3 residues: CASSHSGRRNSPLHF. CDR3 nucleotides: TGTGCCAGCAGTCACTCCGGGAGACGGAATTCACCCCTCCACTTT.

Note on this clonotype: Sequence at one end of the junction differs from germline and may be a read error. The gene calls are TRBV9 and TRBJ2-3; perhaps TRBD1 as D (6 bases). The CDR3 covers 16 residues. Germline V gene data show CDR1 as SGDLS and CDR2 as YYNGEE. Written as DNA, the CDR3 is TGCGCCAGCAGCGTAAGGGGGAGTGGGGGTTCTCATACGCAGTATTTT. This codes for CASSVRGSGGSHTQYF.

In this sample, this clonotype turned up many times. The rearrangement uses TRBV7-8 and TRBJ2-5; no definite D call. The CDR3 has 13 residues. Germline V gene sequence: CDR1 SGHVS, CDR2 FQNEAQ. V was cut by 5 bases and J by 3 bases, with 10 bases left in between. CDR3 sequence: CASSRERKETQYF. In DNA form, the CDR3 reads TGTGCCAGCAGCCGTGAAAGAAAAGAGACCCAGTACTTC.

The chain carries TRBV7-2 and TRBJ1-2, with D maybe TRBD1 (5 bases). The CDR3 is 22 amino acids. Looked up from germline, CDR1 is SGHTA and CDR2 is FQGNSA. Trimming stripped 5 bases from V and 7 bases from J, with 41 bases between. The CDR3: CASSPRRGNSNERHPGPSGYTF. The DNA of the CDR3 is TGTGCCAGCAGCCCCCGACGAGGTAACTCAAATGAGCGGCACCCGGGGCCCTCTGGCTACACCTTC.

A word on this clonotype: Mismatch with germline at one junction end may stem from a read error. The rearrangement joins TRBV7-6 to TRBJ2-1, with 10 bases lining up with TRBD2. The CDR3 covers 15 residues. The germline CDR1 and CDR2 sequences are SGHVS and FNYEAQ. The CDR3 loop reads CASSLDLAETSGQLF. In nucleotides, the CDR3 is TGTGCCAGCAGTTTAGACTTAGCCGAGACTAGCGGGCAGCTCTTC. The full variable domain, its missing parts supplied by reference TRBV7-6 and TRBJ2-1, is GAGVSQSPRYKVTKRGQDVALRCDPISGHVSLYWYRQALGQGPEFLTYFNYEAQQDKSGLPNDRFSAERPEGSISTLTIQRTEQRDSAMYRCASSLDLAETSGQLFGPGTRLTVL.

This clonotype was seen only a few times. The chain uses TRBV7-8 and TRBJ2-3; TRBD1 or TRBD2 may be the D gene (5 bases each). Germline V gene data show CDR1 as SGHVS and CDR2 as FQNEAQ. The V gene lost 5 bases and the J gene lost 5 bases, with 14 bases spanning the gap. The CDR3 totals 14 residues. The CDR3 loop reads CASSPWDGLDTQYF. In DNA form, the CDR3 reads TGTGCCAGCAGCCCATGGGACGGGCTAGATACGCAGTATTTT.

This clonotype came up many times. The chain has TRBV9 and TRBJ2-1; perhaps TRBD2 as D (6 bases). This CDR3 has 12 amino acids. With 9 bases removed from V and 6 bases from J, the gap between germline ends came to 13 bases. Germline values: CDR1 SGDLS, CDR2 YYNGEE. CDR3 in amino acids: CATGGAFNEQFF. CDR3 in DNA: TGTGCCACCGGAGGGGCTTTCAATGAGCAGTTCTTC.

Comment on this clonotype: A read error may explain this, as a much larger clone is one base away. V gene TRBV12-3 or TRBV12-4 combines with J gene TRBJ2-1; 8 nucleotides align to TRBD2. The CDR3 extends over 15 amino acids. V shed 6 bases and J 5 bases; nucleotides not matched to a gene: 9. The CDR3 DNA reads TGTGCCAGCAGACGATACCCGGGACTAGACAATGAGCAGTTCTTC. As protein: CASRRYPGLDNEQFF.

This clonotype occurred a few times. The chain has TRBV10-1 and TRBJ2-1; D is perhaps TRBD2 (6 bases). Germline CDR1 WNHNN, CDR2 SYGVQD (reference sequence). The CDR3 loop spans 14 amino acids. Trimming took 8 bases from V and 5 from J, leaving 16 bases between them. The CDR3 protein is CASRRDRRNNEQFF. The CDR3 bases are TGCGCCAGCCGGCGGGACCGCAGGAACAATGAGCAGTTCTTC.

This clonotype was seen many times. The J gene is TRBJ2-1, the V gene TRBV24-1, with 7 bases aligning to TRBD1. Unmatched junction bases numbered 7, after V lost 2 bases and J lost 13 bases. CDR1 and CDR2 (germline): KGHDR, SFDVKD. This CDR3 comprises 13 residues. The DNA of the CDR3 is TGTGCCACCAGTGATTGGCGACAGGGTGAACAGTTCTTC. It yields the protein CATSDWRQGEQFF.

V gene TRBV7-2 combines with J gene TRBJ2-3, with 10 positions matching TRBD2. With V trimmed by 5 bases and J by 3 bases, 14 bases remained unmatched. In germline, CDR1 is SGHTA, CDR2 FQGNSA. The CDR3 sequence is 18 residues long. DNA for the CDR3: TGTGCCAGCAGCCCCGGACCCCTAGCGGGAGTGAGGACAGATACGCAGTATTTT. Translation: CASSPGPLAGVRTDTQYF.

This clonotype has only a few counts. Given a much more abundant clone one base away, this may be a read error. The gene calls are TRBV12-3 or TRBV12-4 and TRBJ2-3; no clear D. This CDR3 is built from 13 residues. Trimming stripped 3 bases from V and 7 bases from J, with 11 bases between. DNA for the CDR3: TGTGCCAGCAGTTTCGTCTCAGCGTATACGCAGTATTTT. It translates to CASSFVSAYTQYF.